Below, one T cell receptor (beta chain) is given with its context. With V trimmed by 1 base and J by 2 bases, 4 bases remained unmatched. This CDR3 is 15 amino acids long. CDR1 is SGHTA and CDR2 is FQGTGA in the germline V gene. These data come from a study of blood T cell repertoires in COVID-19. The wider study: Samples came from the United States, Italy and Spain, spanning acute and convalescent COVID-19.

Original processing methods: Reference gene primer amplification gave estimated nucleated cell counts. The assay was immunoSEQ multiplex PCR, and TCRdb's table has in-frame clones only and misses some. Clone size and V and J calls were adopted from that table, with D and trimming inferred from the DNA. The sample lists 80,000 to 100,000 clones; approximately 90% were seen once. The sequencing input was peripheral blood. V and J are TRBV7-3 and TRBJ2-5, with 7 nucleotides matching TRBD1. This clonotype originated in a human donor with active COVID-19. The donor label of this sample is uncertain. CDR3 coding DNA: TGTGCCAGCAGCTTAATGCCAGGGGGTCAAGAGACCCAGTACTTC. This translates into CASSLMPGGQETQYF.